Listed below are T cell receptor beta chains from one sample, sequenced in a study of T-cell memory formation after mild COVID-19. From the 5' RACE reads, TCRdb called clonotypes with MiXCR, one entry per CDR3 protein. The data show approximately 150,000 distinct CDR3 sequences, roughly 15% seen once. Material: PBMCs or a T cell subset sorted from them (not recorded which). These TCRs come from an adult woman who had mild COVID-19 (a few samples of this study predate the infection). Cell type and time point are not known. The CDR3 runs from the conserved cysteine through the conserved F or W. A D gene is named only where the DNA matches it firmly. Not all rows give a size; the values are once, few, many and, for expanded clones, a class.

>TRBV5-1|TRBJ2-3|.|TRBD2
CASSVDSGGATDTQYF
TGCGCCAGCAGCGTGGATAGCGGGGGGGCGACAGATACGCAGTATTTT
>TRBV11-2|TRBJ2-3|.|.
CASSLRTGGGTQYF
TGTGCCAGCAGCCTTCGGACGGGCGGTGGTACGCAGTATTTT
>TRBV7-2|TRBJ2-3|.|TRBD2
CASSAGTIASTDTQYF
TGTGCCAGCAGCGCCGGGACTATAGCTAGCACAGATACGCAGTATTTT
>TRBV5-1|TRBJ2-7|few|TRBD2
CASSTEGTSGVYEQYF
TGCGCCAGCAGCACCGAAGGGACTAGCGGGGTCTACGAGCAGTACTTC
>TRBV5-6|TRBJ2-7|few|.
CASSLAGKGHEQYF
TGTGCCAGCAGCTTGGCCGGGAAGGGTCACGAGCAGTACTTC
>TRBV7-9|TRBJ2-1|.|TRBD2
CASSQLRGGGDEQFF
TGTGCCAGCAGCCAACTACGCGGGGGGGGCGATGAGCAGTTCTTC
>TRBV7-2|TRBJ1-5|.|.
CASSRYMIRDNQPQHF
TGTGCCAGCAGCCGATATATGATCAGGGATAATCAGCCCCAGCATTTT
>TRBV2|TRBJ1-4|few|.
CASSASEKLFF
TGTGCCAGCAGTGCCTCTGAAAAACTGTTTTTT
>TRBV4-1|TRBJ2-3|many|TRBD1
CASSPGQGRVDTQYF
TGCGCCAGCAGCCCCGGACAGGGAAGAGTAGATACGCAGTATTTT
>TRBV7-2|TRBJ2-5|few|.
CASSLMEGWETQYF
TGTGCCAGCAGCCTCATGGAGGGGTGGGAGACCCAGTACTTC
>TRBV14|TRBJ1-5|.|TRBD1
CASSQDSDRVGRGGQPQHF
TGTGCCAGCAGCCAAGACTCGGACAGGGTGGGGAGAGGTGGTCAGCCCCAGCATTTT
>TRBV29-1|TRBJ2-1|.|.
CSAQGGWQFF
TGCAGCGCCCAGGGTGGTTGGCAGTTCTTC
>TRBV4-2|TRBJ1-4|few|.
CASSQLAREDEKLFF
TGTGCCAGCAGCCAACTTGCCAGGGAGGATGAAAAACTGTTTTTT
>TRBV30|TRBJ1-1|.|.
CAWSVRRSTEAFF
TGTGCCTGGAGTGTACGAAGAAGCACTGAAGCTTTCTTT
>TRBV14|TRBJ2-7|few|.
CASSQGGQDIISYVSDEQYF
TGTGCCAGCAGCCAAGGTGGGCAGGACATTATTTCCTATGTTTCGGACGAGCAGTACTTC
>TRBV20-1|TRBJ2-4|few|.
CSARGQTDIQYF
TGCAGTGCTAGAGGACAGACTGACATTCAGTACTTC
>TRBV9|TRBJ1-2|.|TRBD1
CASNPTGGNYGYTF
TGTGCCAGCAACCCTACAGGGGGCAACTATGGCTACACCTTC
>TRBV5-1|TRBJ2-2|many|.
CASSPYGTLNTGELFF
TGCGCCAGCAGCCCTTACGGGACTCTGAACACCGGGGAGCTGTTTTTT
>TRBV9|TRBJ1-4|.|TRBD1
CASSDGTGVEKLFF
TGTGCCAGCAGCGACGGGACAGGGGTCGAAAAACTGTTTTTT
>TRBV5-6|TRBJ1-2|.|.
CASSLNVPQLYGYTF
TGTGCCAGCAGCTTGAACGTCCCCCAACTCTATGGCTACACCTTC
>TRBV7-9|TRBJ1-2|few|.
CASSLSALNYGYTF
TGTGCCAGCAGCTTAAGTGCGCTTAACTATGGCTACACCTTC
>TRBV5-4|TRBJ2-2|.|.
CASTSIQGNTGELFF
TGTGCCAGCACCTCAATTCAGGGGAACACCGGGGAGCTGTTTTTT
>TRBV9|TRBJ2-1|.|TRBD2
CASSRTGGWDNEQFF
TGTGCCAGCAGCCGTACGGGAGGTTGGGACAATGAGCAGTTCTTC
>TRBV29-1|TRBJ2-7|many|.
CSVGGAGNEQYF
TGCAGCGTTGGAGGGGCGGGAAACGAGCAGTACTTC
>TRBV11-2|TRBJ2-7|many|.
CASSFGVGAYEQYF
TGTGCCAGCAGCTTCGGGGTCGGGGCCTACGAGCAGTACTTC
>TRBV5-1|TRBJ1-1|few|TRBD1
CASSPLTGDTEAFF
TGCGCCAGCAGCCCGTTGACAGGGGACACTGAAGCTTTCTTT
>TRBV12-3/TRBV12-4|TRBJ2-7|many|TRBD1
CASSPQGAYEQYF
TGTGCCAGCAGCCCGCAGGGGGCCTACGAGCAGTACTTC
>TRBV4-1|TRBJ2-7|few|.
CASSQDGEVSYEQYF
TGCGCCAGCAGCCAAGATGGGGAGGTCTCCTACGAGCAGTACTTC
>TRBV30|TRBJ2-1|few|.
CAWSVGSYNEQFF
TGTGCCTGGAGTGTAGGAAGTTACAATGAGCAGTTCTTC